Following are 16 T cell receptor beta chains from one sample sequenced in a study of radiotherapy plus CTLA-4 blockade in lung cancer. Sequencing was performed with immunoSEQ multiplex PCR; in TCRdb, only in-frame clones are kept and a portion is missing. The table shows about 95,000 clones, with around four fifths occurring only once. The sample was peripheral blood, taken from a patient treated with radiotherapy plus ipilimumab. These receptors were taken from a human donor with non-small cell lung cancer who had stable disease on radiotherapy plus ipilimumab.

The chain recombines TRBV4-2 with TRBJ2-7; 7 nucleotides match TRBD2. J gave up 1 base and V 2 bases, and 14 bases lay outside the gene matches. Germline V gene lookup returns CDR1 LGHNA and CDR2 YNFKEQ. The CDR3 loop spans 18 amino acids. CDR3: CASSQLPHGTTPSYEQYF. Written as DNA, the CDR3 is TGTGCCAGCAGCCAACTTCCCCACGGGACTACACCGTCCTACGAGCAGTACTTC.

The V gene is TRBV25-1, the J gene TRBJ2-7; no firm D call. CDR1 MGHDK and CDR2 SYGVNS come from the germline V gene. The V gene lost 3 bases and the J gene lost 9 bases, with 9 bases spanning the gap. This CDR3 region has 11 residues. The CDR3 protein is CASSEGTVQYF. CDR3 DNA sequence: TGTGCCAGCAGTGAGGGAACAGTGCAGTACTTC.

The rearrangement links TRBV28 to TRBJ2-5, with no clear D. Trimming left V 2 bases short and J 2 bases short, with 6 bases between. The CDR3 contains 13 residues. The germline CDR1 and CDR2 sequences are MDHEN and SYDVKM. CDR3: CASSLRPQETQYF. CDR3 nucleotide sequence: TGTGCCAGCAGTTTAAGGCCTCAAGAGACCCAGTACTTC.

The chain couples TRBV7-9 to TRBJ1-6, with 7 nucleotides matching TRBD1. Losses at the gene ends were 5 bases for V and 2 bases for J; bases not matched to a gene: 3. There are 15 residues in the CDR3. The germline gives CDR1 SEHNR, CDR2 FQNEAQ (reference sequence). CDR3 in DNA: TGTGCCAGCAGCACGACAGGGCCCTATAATTCACCCCTCCACTTT. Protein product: CASSTTGPYNSPLHF. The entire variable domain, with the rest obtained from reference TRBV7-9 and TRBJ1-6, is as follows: DTGVSQNPRHKITKRGQNVTFRCDPISEHNRLYWYRQTLGQGPEFLTYFQNEAQLEKSRLLSDRFSAERPKGSFSTLEIQRTEQGDSAMYLCASSTTGPYNSPLHFGNGTRLTVT.

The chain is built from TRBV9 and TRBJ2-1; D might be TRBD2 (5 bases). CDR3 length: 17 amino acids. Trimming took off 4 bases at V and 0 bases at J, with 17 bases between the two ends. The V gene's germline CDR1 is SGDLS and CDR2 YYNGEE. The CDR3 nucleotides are TGTGCCAGCAGCCCCGGAATGGGAGCGACCTCCTACAATGAGCAGTTCTTC. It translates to CASSPGMGATSYNEQFF. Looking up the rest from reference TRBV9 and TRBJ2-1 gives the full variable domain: DSGVTQTPKHLITATGQRVTLRCSPRSGDLSVYWYQQSLDQGLQFLIQYYNGEERAKGNILERFSAQQFPDLHSELNLSSLELGDSALYFCASSPGMGATSYNEQFFGPGTRLTVL.

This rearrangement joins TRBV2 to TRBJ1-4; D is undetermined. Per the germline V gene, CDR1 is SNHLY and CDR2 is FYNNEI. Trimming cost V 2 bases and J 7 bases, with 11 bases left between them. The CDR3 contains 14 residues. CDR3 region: CASSETLHSEKLFF. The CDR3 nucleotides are TGTGCCAGCAGTGAAACTCTACATAGTGAAAAACTGTTTTTT.

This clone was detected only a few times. The CDR3 nucleotides read TGTGCCAGCAGTTCCTCCTACTGGAATGAAAAACTGTTTTTT. Its protein is CASSSSYWNEKLFF. The chain is built from TRBV28 and TRBJ1-4; D gene unclear. V lost 4 bases and J 5 bases, leaving 11 bases between the germline ends. This CDR3 has 14 residues. Germline V gives CDR1 MDHEN, CDR2 SYDVKM.

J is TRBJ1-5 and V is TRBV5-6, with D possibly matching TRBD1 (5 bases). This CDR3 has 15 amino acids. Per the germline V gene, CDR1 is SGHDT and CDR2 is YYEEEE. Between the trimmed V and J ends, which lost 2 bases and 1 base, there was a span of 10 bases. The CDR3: CASSFRAVSNQPQHF. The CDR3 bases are TGTGCCAGCAGCTTCAGGGCGGTGAGCAATCAGCCCCAGCATTTT. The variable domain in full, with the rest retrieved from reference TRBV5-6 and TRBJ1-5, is DAGVTQSPTHLIKTRGQQVTLRCSPKSGHDTVSWYQQALGQGPQFIFQYYEEEERQRGNFPDRFSGHQFPNYSSELNVNALLLGDSALYLCASSFRAVSNQPQHFGDGTRLSIL.

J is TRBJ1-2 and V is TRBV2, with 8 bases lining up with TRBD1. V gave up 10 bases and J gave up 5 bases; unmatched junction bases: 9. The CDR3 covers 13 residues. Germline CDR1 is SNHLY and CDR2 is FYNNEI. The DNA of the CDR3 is TGTGCCACCCCACAGGGGGATGGATATGGCTACACCTTC. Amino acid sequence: CATPQGDGYGYTF.

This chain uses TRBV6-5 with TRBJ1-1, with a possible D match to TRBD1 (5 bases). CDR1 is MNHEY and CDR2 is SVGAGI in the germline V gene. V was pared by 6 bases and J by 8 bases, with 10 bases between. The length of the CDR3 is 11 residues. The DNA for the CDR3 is TGTGCCAGCAGAGGGACCGTCGAAGCTTTCTTT. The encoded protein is CASRGTVEAFF.

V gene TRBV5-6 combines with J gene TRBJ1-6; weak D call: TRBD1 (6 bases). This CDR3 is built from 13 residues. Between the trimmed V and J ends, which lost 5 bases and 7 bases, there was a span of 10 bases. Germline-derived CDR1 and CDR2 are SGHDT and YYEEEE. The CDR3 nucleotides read TGTGCCAGCAGACCAGGGGTAAATTCACCCCTCCACTTT. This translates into CASRPGVNSPLHF. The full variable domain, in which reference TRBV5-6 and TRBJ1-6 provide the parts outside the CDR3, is DAGVTQSPTHLIKTRGQQVTLRCSPKSGHDTVSWYQQALGQGPQFIFQYYEEEERQRGNFPDRFSGHQFPNYSSELNVNALLLGDSALYLCASRPGVNSPLHFGNGTRLTVT.

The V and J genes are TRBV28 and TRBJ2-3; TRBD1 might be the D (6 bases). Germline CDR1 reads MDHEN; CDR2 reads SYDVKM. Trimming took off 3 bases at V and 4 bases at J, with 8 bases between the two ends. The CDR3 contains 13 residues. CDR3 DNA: TGTGCCAGCAGTTTGGGACATCCAGATACGCAGTATTTT. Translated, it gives CASSLGHPDTQYF. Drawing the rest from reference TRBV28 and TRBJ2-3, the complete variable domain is DVKVTQSSRYLVKRTGEKVFLECVQDMDHENMFWYRQDPGLGLRLIYFSYDVKMKEKGDIPEGYSVSREKKERFSLILESASTNQTSMYLCASSLGHPDTQYFGPGTRLTVL.

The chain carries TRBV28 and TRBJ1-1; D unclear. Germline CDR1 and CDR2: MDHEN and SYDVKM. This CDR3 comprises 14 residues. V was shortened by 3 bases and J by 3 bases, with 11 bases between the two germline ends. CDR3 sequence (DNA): TGTGCCAGCAGTTTTGAGTACCTGGACACTGAAGCTTTCTTT. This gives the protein CASSFEYLDTEAFF.

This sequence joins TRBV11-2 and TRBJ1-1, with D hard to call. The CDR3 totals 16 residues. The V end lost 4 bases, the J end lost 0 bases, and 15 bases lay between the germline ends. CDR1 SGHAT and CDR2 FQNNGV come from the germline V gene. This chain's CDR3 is CASSSWVMILNTEAFF. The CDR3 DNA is TGTGCCAGCAGCTCATGGGTGATGATCTTGAACACTGAAGCTTTCTTT.

CDR3 DNA: TGTGCCAGCAGCCCCTACCCTAATGACAGGGGAAGGGACTCCTACGAGCAGTACTTC. Residues: CASSPYPNDRGRDSYEQYF. The J gene is TRBJ2-7, the V gene TRBV7-9; 8 bases are a match to TRBD1. The germline V gene has CDR1 SEHNR and CDR2 FQNEAQ (reference sequence). This CDR3 contains 19 residues. V lost 5 bases and J lost 0; bases outside the gene matches: 18.

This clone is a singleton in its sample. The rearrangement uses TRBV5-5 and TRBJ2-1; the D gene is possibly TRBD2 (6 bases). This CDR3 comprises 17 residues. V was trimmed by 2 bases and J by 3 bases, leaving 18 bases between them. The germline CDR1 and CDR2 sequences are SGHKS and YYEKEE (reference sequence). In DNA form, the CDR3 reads TGTGCCAGCAGCTTTGGAGCCGGGACGGGGGTCTACAATGAGCAGTTCTTC. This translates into CASSFGAGTGVYNEQFF.